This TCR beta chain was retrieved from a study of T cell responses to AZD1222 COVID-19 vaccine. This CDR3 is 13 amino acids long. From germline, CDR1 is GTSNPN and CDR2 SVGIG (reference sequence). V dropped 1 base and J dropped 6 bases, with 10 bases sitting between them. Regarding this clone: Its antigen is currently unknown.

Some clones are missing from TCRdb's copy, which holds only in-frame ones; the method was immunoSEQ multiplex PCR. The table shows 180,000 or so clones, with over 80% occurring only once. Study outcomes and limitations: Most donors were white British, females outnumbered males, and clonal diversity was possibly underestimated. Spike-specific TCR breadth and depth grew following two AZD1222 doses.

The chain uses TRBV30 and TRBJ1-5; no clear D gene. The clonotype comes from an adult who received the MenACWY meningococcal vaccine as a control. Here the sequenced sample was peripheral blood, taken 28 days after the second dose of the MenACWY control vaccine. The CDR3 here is CAWSAGPGQPQHF. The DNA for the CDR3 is TGTGCCTGGAGTGCTGGACCCGGTCAGCCCCAGCATTTT.